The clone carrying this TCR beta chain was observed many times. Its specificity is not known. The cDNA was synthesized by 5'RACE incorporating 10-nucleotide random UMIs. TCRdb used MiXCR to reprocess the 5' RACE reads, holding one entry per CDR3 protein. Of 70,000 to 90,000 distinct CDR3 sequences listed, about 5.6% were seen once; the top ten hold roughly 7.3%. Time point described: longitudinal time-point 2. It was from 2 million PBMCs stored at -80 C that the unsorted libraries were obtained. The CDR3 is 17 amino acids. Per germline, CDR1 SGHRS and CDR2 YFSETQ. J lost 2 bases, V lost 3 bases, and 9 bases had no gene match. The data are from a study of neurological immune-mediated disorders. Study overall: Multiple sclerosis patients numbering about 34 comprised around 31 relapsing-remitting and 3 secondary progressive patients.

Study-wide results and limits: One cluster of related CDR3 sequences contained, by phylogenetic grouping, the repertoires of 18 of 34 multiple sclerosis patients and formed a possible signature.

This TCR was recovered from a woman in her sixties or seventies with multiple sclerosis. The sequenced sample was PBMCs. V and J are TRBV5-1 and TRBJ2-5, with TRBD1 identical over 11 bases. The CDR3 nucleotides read TGCGCCAGCAGCTGGGCCGGACAGGGGGCCGTGCAAGAGACCCAGTACTTC. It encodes CASSWAGQGAVQETQYF.